What follows are 10 T cell receptor beta chains derived from one specimen sequenced in a study of T cells in Graves' hyperthyroidism and ophthalmopathy. TCR beta CDR3 sequences were amplified from RNA transcripts. A set of HTBI primers served as the primers for a first-round RT-PCR of the TCR CDR3. A single record per CDR3 protein comes from TCRdb applying MiXCR to the multiplex PCR reads. The table records about 560,000 distinct CDR3 sequences, more than 15% of them present only once. The source material was blood. Source of these receptors: a woman between 25 and 40 years old with Graves' hyperthyroidism.

This clonotype was seen a few times. The chain couples TRBV4-1 to TRBJ2-1, with D perhaps TRBD2 (6 bases). Germline values: CDR1 MGHRA, CDR2 YSYEKL. The germline V and J ends were trimmed by 1 base and 4 bases, with 11 bases remaining between them. This CDR3 is built from 15 residues. The CDR3 region is CASSQVQTSYNEQFF. Written as DNA, the CDR3 is TGCGCCAGCAGCCAAGTTCAGACTAGTTACAATGAGCAGTTCTTC.

The sample holds many counts of this clonotype. The chain has TRBV15 and TRBJ2-7; D is uncertain. The germline V gene has CDR1 LNHNV and CDR2 YYDKDF (reference sequence). The CDR3 runs to 16 residues. V lost 0 bases to trimming and J lost 2 bases, with 14 bases between them. The CDR3 protein is CATSRDRGSRAYEQYF. CDR3 DNA sequence: TGTGCCACCAGCAGAGATCGCGGCAGCCGAGCCTACGAGCAGTACTTC.

V gene TRBV25-1 combines with J gene TRBJ2-7; a weak D match, TRBD1 (7 bases). The CDR3 spans 14 residues. Trimming took 4 bases from V and 3 from J, leaving 13 bases between them. Per germline, CDR1 MGHDK and CDR2 SYGVNS. CDR3 DNA sequence: TGTGCCAGCAGTGTACAGGGGACTTTCTACGAGCAGTACTTC. Encoded protein: CASSVQGTFYEQYF.

There are many counts of this clonotype. This chain links TRBV2 with TRBJ2-1, with 12 bases that match TRBD2. J was trimmed by 5 bases and V by 5 bases; bases with no gene match: 1. This CDR3 is 14 amino acids long. CDR1 is SNHLY, CDR2 FYNNEI, per germline. DNA of the CDR3: TGTGCCAGCAGTAGGACTAGCGGGAACAATGAGCAGTTCTTC. This encodes CASSRTSGNNEQFF.

The chain is built from TRBV30 and TRBJ2-5, with 10 bases aligning to TRBD2. Germline assignment: CDR1 GTSNPN and CDR2 SVGIG (reference sequence). V gave up 4 bases and J gave up 2 bases; unmatched junction bases: 4. The CDR3 runs to 14 residues. The CDR3 protein is CAWTRTSGQETQYF. The CDR3 DNA sequence: TGTGCCTGGACCAGGACTAGCGGACAAGAGACCCAGTACTTC.

The chain has TRBV28 and TRBJ2-2; D is undetermined. V was pared by 3 bases and J by 7 bases, with 15 bases between. CDR3 length: 15 residues. Germline lookup yields CDR1 MDHEN and CDR2 SYDVKM. This CDR3 is CASSFRSPLFGELFF. The CDR3 nucleotides read TGTGCCAGCAGTTTCCGGAGTCCGCTCTTCGGGGAGCTGTTTTTT.

This chain uses TRBV2 with TRBJ2-7; 10 bases agree with TRBD2. The V gene end was trimmed by 6 bases and the J gene end by 2 bases; junction bases not matched to a gene: 4. In germline, CDR1 is SNHLY, CDR2 FYNNEI. The CDR3 loop spans 14 amino acids. The chain's CDR3 is CASRGLATTYEQYF. CDR3 nucleotides: TGTGCCAGCAGGGGACTAGCGACGACCTACGAGCAGTACTTC.

This chain links TRBV27 with TRBJ2-7; possibly TRBD2 for D (5 bases). In germline, CDR1 is MNHEY, CDR2 SMNVEV (reference sequence). V lost 6 bases and J lost 7, with 25 bases in between. There are 16 residues in the CDR3. The CDR3 is CASSPPHGSVVWEQYF. CDR3 sequence (DNA): TGTGCCAGCAGCCCACCCCACGGTAGCGTGGTTTGGGAGCAGTACTTC.

This clonotype has only a few counts. V gene TRBV4-3 combines with J gene TRBJ2-7; D gene unclear. Trimming took 0 bases from V and 0 from J, leaving 18 bases between them. CDR3 length: 18 amino acids. Germline-derived CDR1 and CDR2 are LGHNA and YSLEER. The chain's CDR3 is CASSQDPIPLHGSYEQYF. The CDR3 DNA is TGCGCCAGCAGCCAAGATCCCATCCCACTCCACGGCTCCTACGAGCAGTACTTC.

Only a few counts were recorded for this clonotype. The chain is built from TRBV6-1 and TRBJ2-7, with unresolved D. The CDR3 length is 14 residues. CDR1 is MNHNS and CDR2 is SASEGT in the germline V gene. Trimming stripped 5 bases from V and 2 bases from J, with 13 bases between. Here the CDR3 DNA reads TGTGCCAGCAGTTACCCCGGGTCCCCCTACGAGCAGTACTTC. It translates to CASSYPGSPYEQYF.